This paragraph reports one TCR beta chain. Its binding antigen is unknown. One base away there is no much larger clone; base qualities are not given. Using the deep immunoSEQ assay, TCR CDR3 regions were amplified from genomic DNA by multiplex PCR. Extracted genomic DNA from each cell subset was spread evenly across all wells of several immunoSEQ 96-well plates, with each plate serving as a replicate. For sorted subsets, around 200 ng genomic DNA, equal to tens of thousands of T cell genomes, was loaded into each replicate PCR. Purified libraries were measured with a Qubit 3.0 fluorometer, size-checked on a Bioanalyzer 2100, and measured again with the KAPA Library Quantification kit. Every immunoSEQ 96-well plate was sequenced on a dedicated single-read 150-cycle Illumina NextSeq 550 flow cell. Per the authors' processing: Because the immunoSEQ output included only junctional sequences and no quality scores, the filtering could not be the same as the filtering used for full-length reads. Sequences were annotated with PyIR, a Python wrapper for IgBLAST v1.9, using IMGT germline references to assign V/J genes and CDR3. Any read was removed if the V/J assignment was weak (E-value above 1e-6), the CDR3 was missing, or the read contained stop codons, out-of-frame junctions, or ambiguous translated residues. A V3J clonotype was defined by an identical inferred V gene, J gene, and CDR3 amino acid sequence. The percentage overlap between two repertoires was calculated by dividing the number of shared unique clonotypes by the size of the smaller repertoire. Richness of each repertoire was evaluated using RTK rarefaction, the Chao1 estimator, and Recon v2.1 estimates of unobserved clonotypes. Generation probabilities for all TCRbeta clonotypes obtained by the gDNA method from four donors were computed using OLGA. In its TCRdb copy, this immuneACCESS table keeps in-frame sequences only and misses some clones. Where compared with another copy, unresolved V genes explain less than half of these, and the others have no known cause. V, J and clone size are taken as reported in that table, and D and trimming were inferred from the DNA itself. In all, the sample holds around 510,000 clones, and approximately 95% of those were seen once. About 0.06% of the sample rests with the top ten.

The data are from a study of shared clonotypes between healthy human individuals (TCRdb year 2020). For the wider study: Two women and a few men aged 18 to 49 years were included in the cohort. Per donor, leukapheresis produced somewhere between about 0.94 and 10 billion PBMCs. To estimate repertoire size and how much clonotype sharing occurs between individuals, the study deeply sequenced the blood TCR repertoires of a handful of healthy adults. Per donor, three plates each were used for CD4 naive and CD4 memory, two for CD8 naive, and one for CD8 memory. Libraries were prepared and TCR repertoires were sequenced by different laboratories using diverse techniques, in order to increase sequencing depth and limit assay-specific biases.

The cysteine opens and the phenylalanine closes a CDR3 of 12 amino acids. CDR3 DNA is the only sequence kept; it has 36 bases, read in frame from the first base. The CDR1 and CDR2 encoded by the germline V gene (reference sequence) are LNHDA and SQIVND. Relative to germline, V is 3 bases shorter and J is 5 bases shorter, with 7 bases between their ends. Study-wide conclusions, independent of this receptor: Based on pairwise subsampling, the degree of clonotype sharing among donors was expected to be affected by sequencing depth. Higher generation probabilities were observed for clonotypes shared by all four sorted-subset donors than for non-shared clonotypes. Naive subsets generally had larger estimated clonotype richness than memory subsets. Because the study included only a small number of donors, the genetic and exposure-history diversity represented was limited. Sampling was restricted to blood, and TCR repertoires in tissue are likely to differ from TCR repertoires in blood. When several donors were compared, the shared fraction of clonotypes was roughly 5% for naive CD4, approximately 3.3% for naive CD8, 2.3% for memory CD4, and 0.4% for memory CD8. Rarefaction of sorted-subset datasets indicated incomplete sequencing despite the large sequencing depth.

The donors were healthy, HIV-negative adults with no recently reported acute infections or vaccinations. Only Caucasian adults living in Nashville, Tennessee, USA were represented among the donors. CD4+ T cells were enriched by magnetic negative selection, after which naive cells were positively selected on CD45RA and the negative fraction was taken as the memory subset. After blood collection by leukapheresis, PBMCs were isolated using Ficoll-Histopaque density gradient centrifugation and then cryopreserved in the vapor phase of liquid nitrogen. Analytical flow cytometry was used to check the purity and quantity of every magnetically sorted T cell population. Each sorted fraction had its genomic DNA isolated and then quantified by UV absorbance on a Nanodrop 2000c.

Sequencing was carried out using naive CD4+ T cells sorted from blood. This specimen's cell subset or site label, per the study, means: CD45RA+ positively selected. The sequence links TRBV19 to TRBJ2-5; the D call is possibly TRBD1 or TRBD2, each sharing 5 bases. The sequence derives from a woman aged 25 to 45 in good health. The CDR3 is CASSIEGETQYF. The bases read TGTGCCAGTAGTATCGAGGGGGAGACCCAGTACTTC.